The 14 T cell receptor beta chains given below trace back to one sample, sequenced in a study of molecular identifiers for immune sequencing clone quantification. TCRdb analysed the PCR reads with MiXCR anew, one entry per CDR3 protein. There are approximately 630,000 distinct CDR3 sequences in the sample; around 25% occur only once, and about 0.78% lies in the top ten. Sequencing was carried out using naive CD8+ T cells from blood, with Jurkat cell RNA spiked in. Subset of the sample: FACS-sorted CD8+CD4-CCR7+CD45RA+ naive T cells. The origin of the receptors is a human donor in good health. Some libraries in this study had Jurkat cell RNA spiked in.

This clonotype was seen more than once but under ten times. The rearrangement joins TRBV7-3 to TRBJ2-5, with D perhaps TRBD1 (6 bases). The CDR3 loop spans 14 amino acids. The ends were cut back, 6 bases at V and 4 bases at J, with 15 bases in the middle. The V gene's germline CDR1 is SGHTA and CDR2 FQGTGA. In nucleotides, the CDR3 is TGTGCCAGCAGTTTACAGGGTAGGGGAGAGACCCAGTACTTC. It yields the protein CASSLQGRGETQYF.

The chain employs TRBV6-5 and TRBJ2-7; D unresolved. V lost 5 bases and J lost 2, with 10 bases in between. The CDR3 sequence is 13 residues long. CDR1 is MNHEY, CDR2 SVGAGI, per germline. In nucleotides, the CDR3 is TGTGCCAGCAGTACCACCTCCCCCTACGAGCAGTACTTC. It yields the protein CASSTTSPYEQYF.

This chain links TRBV11-3 with TRBJ1-1, with unresolved D. CDR3 length: 14 amino acids. Trimming left V 0 bases short and J 4 bases short, with 9 bases between. Germline V lookup: CDR1 SGHNT, CDR2 YENEEA. CDR3 sequence: CASSLEGSSTEAFF. For the CDR3, the DNA is TGTGCCAGCAGCTTAGAAGGGTCGAGCACTGAAGCTTTCTTT.

The genes are TRBV30 and TRBJ2-5, with 9 bases identical to TRBD1. Germline-derived CDR1 and CDR2 are GTSNPN and SVGIG (reference sequence). V shed 3 bases, J shed 1 base, and the junction held 12 bases outside the gene matches. This CDR3 is 17 amino acids long. The CDR3 sequence is CAWSLRDRAIPQETQYF. In DNA form, the CDR3 reads TGTGCCTGGAGCCTGCGGGACAGGGCCATCCCCCAAGAGACCCAGTACTTC.

In regard to this clonotype: A read error may be the cause here, since a much bigger clone is one base away. J is TRBJ2-3 and V is TRBV30, with 11 nucleotides matching TRBD2. Germline V gene lookup returns CDR1 GTSNPN and CDR2 SVGIG (reference sequence). J was trimmed by 4 bases and V by 3 bases; bases with no gene match: 6. The CDR3 runs to 15 residues. CDR3 amino acids: CAWSLTSGGADTQYF. The CDR3 coding sequence is TGTGCCTGGAGCCTCACTAGCGGGGGCGCAGATACGCAGTATTTT.

The sample holds a few counts of this clonotype. Here the CDR3 reads CASSEPGRPNTGELFF. DNA of the CDR3: TGTGCCAGCAGTGAACCCGGCAGGCCGAACACCGGGGAGCTGTTTTTT. This chain connects TRBV6-1 to TRBJ2-2; D unresolved. The CDR3 consists of 16 residues. The V end was cut by 2 bases, the J end by 0 bases, with 10 bases between. Germline loops: CDR1 MNHNS, CDR2 SASEGT.

This clonotype was detected many times. The DNA of the CDR3 is TGTGCCAGCAGTCCCCTTAGCGGGAGGGAGAGGGAAGAGACCCAGTACTTC. It translates to CASSPLSGREREETQYF. The chain is built from TRBV28 and TRBJ2-5, with TRBD2 matching over 11 bases. After removal of 5 bases from V and 3 bases from J, the junction contained 11 bases not matched to a gene. CDR3 length: 17 residues. Germline loops: CDR1 MDHEN, CDR2 SYDVKM.

This chain links TRBV9 with TRBJ2-1; 9 positions agree with TRBD2. Trimming cost V 3 bases and J 12 bases; bases outside gene matches: 7. Germline V CDR1 and CDR2: SGDLS, YYNGEE. The CDR3 covers 13 residues. This CDR3 reads CASSGGLAKGQFF. CDR3 bases: TGTGCCAGCAGCGGCGGACTAGCGAAGGGGCAGTTCTTC. Looking up the rest from reference TRBV9 and TRBJ2-1 gives the full variable domain: DSGVTQTPKHLITATGQRVTLRCSPRSGDLSVYWYQQSLDQGLQFLIQYYNGEERAKGNILERFSAQQFPDLHSELNLSSLELGDSALYFCASSGGLAKGQFFGPGTRLTVL.

This clonotype was counted a few times. The chain recombines TRBV6-2 or TRBV6-3 with TRBJ2-5; 10 bases line up with TRBD2. In germline, CDR1 is MNHEY, CDR2 SVGEGT. The CDR3 totals 19 residues. Trimming took 6 bases from V and 2 from J; bases not matched to a gene: 18. The CDR3 sequence is CASSLISGRRPISQETQYF. The DNA for the CDR3 is TGTGCCAGCAGCCTCATTAGCGGGAGGCGACCTATTTCTCAAGAGACCCAGTACTTC.

This clonotype came up many times. The chain uses TRBV7-9 and TRBJ1-1; TRBD1 agrees at 7 bases. CDR3 size: 15 residues. Losses at the gene ends were 5 bases for V and 4 bases for J; bases not matched to a gene: 10. Germline CDR1 is SEHNR and CDR2 is FQNEAQ (reference sequence). The CDR3 bases are TGTGCCAGCAGCCCGGGACAGAACTTGGGCACTGAAGCTTTCTTT. Translating it yields CASSPGQNLGTEAFF.

This CDR3 reads CASSQVGRDYTGELFF. CDR3 sequence (DNA): TGCGCCAGCAGCCAAGTCGGAAGGGACTACACCGGGGAGCTGTTTTTT. The chain recombines TRBV4-1 with TRBJ2-2; TRBD2 is a possible D gene (6 bases). This CDR3 has 16 amino acids. Trimming removed 1 base from V and 3 bases from J, with 12 bases in between. Germline V gene data show CDR1 as MGHRA and CDR2 as YSYEKL.

V is TRBV24-1 and J is TRBJ2-1; no clear D. The V gene lost 4 bases and the J gene lost 8 bases, with 8 bases spanning the gap. Germline V lookup: CDR1 KGHDR, CDR2 SFDVKD. The CDR3 runs to 12 residues. The CDR3 region has the DNA TGTGCCACCAGTGAAGACGGGTATGAGCAGTTCTTC. Protein: CATSEDGYEQFF.

This rearrangement joins TRBV9 to TRBJ2-5, with 7 bases lining up with TRBD1. V lost 4 bases and J lost 5; bases outside the gene matches: 17. CDR3 length: 17 residues. Germline V gene sequence: CDR1 SGDLS, CDR2 YYNGEE. The CDR3 loop reads CASSPFLTGSVSETQYF. The CDR3 nucleotides read TGTGCCAGCAGCCCTTTCTTGACAGGGAGTGTGAGTGAGACCCAGTACTTC.

V and J are TRBV19 and TRBJ1-1; the match to TRBD1 covers 7 bases. CDR3 size: 15 residues. The V gene end was trimmed by 3 bases and the J gene end by 5 bases; junction bases not matched to a gene: 9. Germline CDR1 and CDR2: LNHDA and SQIVND (reference sequence). CDR3 region: CASSILLQGGTEAFF. In DNA form, the CDR3 reads TGTGCCAGTAGTATCCTATTGCAGGGGGGTACTGAAGCTTTCTTT.